This T cell receptor (beta chain) is from a study of blood T cell repertoires in COVID-19. Study information: Italy, Spain and the United States were the sources of the convalescent and acute COVID-19 samples.

This clone has only one observation. V lost 3 bases to trimming and J lost 0 bases, with 10 bases between them. Germline V gives CDR1 SGDLS, CDR2 YYNGEE. The CDR3 has 15 amino acids. TCRdb's copy holds only in-frame clones and misses some; the assay was immunoSEQ multiplex PCR. The data contain about 70,000 clones, roughly 80% of them singletons. The receptor comes from a woman between 65 and 79 years old with acute or convalescent COVID-19. The sample comprised peripheral blood. The genes are TRBV9 and TRBJ1-3; tentative D call: TRBD1 (6 bases). CDR3 amino acids: CASSARQASGNTIYF. The CDR3 region has the DNA TGTGCCAGCAGCGCCCGACAGGCCTCTGGAAACACCATATATTTT.